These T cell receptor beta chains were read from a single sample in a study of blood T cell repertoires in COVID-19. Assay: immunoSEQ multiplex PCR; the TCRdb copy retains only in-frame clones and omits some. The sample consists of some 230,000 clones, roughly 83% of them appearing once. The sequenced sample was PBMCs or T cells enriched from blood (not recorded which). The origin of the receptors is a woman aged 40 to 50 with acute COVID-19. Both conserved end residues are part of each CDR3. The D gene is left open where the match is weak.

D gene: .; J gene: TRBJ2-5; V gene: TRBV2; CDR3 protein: CASGARETQYF
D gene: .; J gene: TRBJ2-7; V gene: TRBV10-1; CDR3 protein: CASSEKTRGQYF
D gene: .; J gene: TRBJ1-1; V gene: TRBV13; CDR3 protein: CASSLGDREEAFF
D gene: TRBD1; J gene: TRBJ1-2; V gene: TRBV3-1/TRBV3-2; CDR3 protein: CASSYELPGQGDGYTF
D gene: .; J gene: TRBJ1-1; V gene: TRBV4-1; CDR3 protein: CASSHTGGAEGFF
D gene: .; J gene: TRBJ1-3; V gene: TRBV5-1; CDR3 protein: CASTSDISGNTIYF
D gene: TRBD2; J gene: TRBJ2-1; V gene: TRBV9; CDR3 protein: CASSSTSGGVSYNEQFF
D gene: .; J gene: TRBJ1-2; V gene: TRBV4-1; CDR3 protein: CASSQGTGRGGYTF
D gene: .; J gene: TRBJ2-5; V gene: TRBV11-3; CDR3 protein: CASSPTSFKLQGEYF
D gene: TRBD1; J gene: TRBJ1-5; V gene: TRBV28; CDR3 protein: CASSMMDRASNQPQHF
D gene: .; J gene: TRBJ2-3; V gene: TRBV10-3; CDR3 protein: CAIKGSGSTDTQYF
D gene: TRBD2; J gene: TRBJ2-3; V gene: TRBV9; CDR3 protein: CASSGLRGGPISTDTQYF
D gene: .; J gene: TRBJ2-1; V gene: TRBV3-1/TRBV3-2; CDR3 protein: CASSFLRNEQFF
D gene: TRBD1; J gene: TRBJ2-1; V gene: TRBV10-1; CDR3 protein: CASSQKILDRENNEQFF
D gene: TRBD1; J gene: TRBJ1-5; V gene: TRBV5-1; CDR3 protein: CASSLGQGMGQPQHF
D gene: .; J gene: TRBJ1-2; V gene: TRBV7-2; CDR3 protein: CASSLTGPYGYTF
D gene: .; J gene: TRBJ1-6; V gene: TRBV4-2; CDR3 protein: CASSQDDLDSPLHF
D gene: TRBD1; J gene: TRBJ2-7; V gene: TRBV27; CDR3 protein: CASSLYRGSYEQYF
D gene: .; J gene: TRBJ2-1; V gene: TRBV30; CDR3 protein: CAWSVGRGANEQFF
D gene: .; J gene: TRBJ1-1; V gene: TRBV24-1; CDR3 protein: CATSSGLGTEAFF
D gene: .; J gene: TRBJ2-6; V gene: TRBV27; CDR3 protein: CASSLFRGRGANVLTF
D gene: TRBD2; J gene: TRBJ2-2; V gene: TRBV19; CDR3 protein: CASTHGRVGTGELFF
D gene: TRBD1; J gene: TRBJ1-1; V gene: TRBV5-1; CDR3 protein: CASSSSGQPNTEAFF
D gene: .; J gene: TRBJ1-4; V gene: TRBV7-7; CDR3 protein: CASSVGAATNEKLFF
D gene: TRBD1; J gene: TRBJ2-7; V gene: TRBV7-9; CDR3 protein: CASSAGQVGDEQYF
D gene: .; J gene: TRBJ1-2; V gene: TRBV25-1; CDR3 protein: CASSPAANPHYGYTF
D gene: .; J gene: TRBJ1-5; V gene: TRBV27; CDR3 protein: CASSLRGGNQPQHF
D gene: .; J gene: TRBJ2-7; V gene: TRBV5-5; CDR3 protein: CASSFFGPSSYEQYF
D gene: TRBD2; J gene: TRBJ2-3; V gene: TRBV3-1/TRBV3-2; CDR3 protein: CASSHEGLAGGSTDTQYF
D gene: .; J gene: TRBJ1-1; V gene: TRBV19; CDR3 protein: CASSVRVALEAFF
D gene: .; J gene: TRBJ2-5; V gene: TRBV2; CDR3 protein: CASLPPGSGVLETQYF
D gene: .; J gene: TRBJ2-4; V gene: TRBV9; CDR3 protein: CASSVGQALAKNIQYF
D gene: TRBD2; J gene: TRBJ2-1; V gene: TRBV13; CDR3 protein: CASSLVQAGGNEQFF
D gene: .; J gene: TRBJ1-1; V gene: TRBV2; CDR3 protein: CASSEMTGPEAFF
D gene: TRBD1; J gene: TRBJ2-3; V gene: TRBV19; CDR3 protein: CASHQGTGTTDTQYF
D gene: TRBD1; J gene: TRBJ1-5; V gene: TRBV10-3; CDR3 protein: CAISESDRVKQPQHF
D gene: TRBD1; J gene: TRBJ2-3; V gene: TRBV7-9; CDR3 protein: CASSSNRDSPRESQYF
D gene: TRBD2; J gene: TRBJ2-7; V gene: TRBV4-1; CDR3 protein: CASSPGLAGPSYEQYF
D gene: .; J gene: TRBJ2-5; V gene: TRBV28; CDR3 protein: CASSSIRLVKETQYF
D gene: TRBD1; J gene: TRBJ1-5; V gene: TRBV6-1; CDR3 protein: CASSDGTGVLKPQHF
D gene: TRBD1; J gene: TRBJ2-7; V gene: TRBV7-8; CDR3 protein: CASRTGTGTYEQYF
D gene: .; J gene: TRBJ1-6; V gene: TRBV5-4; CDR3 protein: CASSFSDSPLHF
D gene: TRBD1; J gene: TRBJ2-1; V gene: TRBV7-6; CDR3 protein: CASSSDRAAGVNEQFF
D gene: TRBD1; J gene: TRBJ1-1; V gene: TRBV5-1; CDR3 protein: CASSRSSQGAITEAFF
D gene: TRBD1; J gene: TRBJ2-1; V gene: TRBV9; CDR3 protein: CASSFEGQGASYNEQFF